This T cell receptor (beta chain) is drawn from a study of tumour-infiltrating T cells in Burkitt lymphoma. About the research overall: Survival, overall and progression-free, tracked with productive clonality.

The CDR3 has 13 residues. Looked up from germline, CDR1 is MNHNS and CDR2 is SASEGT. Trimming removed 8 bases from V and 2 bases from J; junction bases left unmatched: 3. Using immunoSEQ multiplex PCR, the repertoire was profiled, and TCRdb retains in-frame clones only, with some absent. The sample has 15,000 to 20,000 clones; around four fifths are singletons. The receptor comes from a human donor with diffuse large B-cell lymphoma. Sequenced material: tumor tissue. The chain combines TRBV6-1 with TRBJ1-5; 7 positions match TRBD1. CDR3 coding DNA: TGTGCCAGCGGGACAGCCGGCAATCAGCCCCAGCATTTT. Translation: CASGTAGNQPQHF.